This paragraph covers one TCR beta chain sequence. The source of the sample is a study of blood T cell repertoires in COVID-19. Libraries were prepared by immunoSEQ multiplex PCR; TCRdb keeps only in-frame clonotypes and omits some of them. The sample yields tens of thousands of clones, nearly 80% seen once. Germline assignment: CDR1 LGHDT and CDR2 YNNKEL (reference sequence). The CDR3 is 15 residues long. The V and J ends lost 3 bases and 11 bases, in that order; junction bases with no gene match: 5. This sequence originates from an elderly man with acute or convalescent COVID-19. The specimen sequenced was peripheral blood. This chain uses TRBV3-1 (or the pseudogene TRBV3-2) with TRBJ1-6; 12 bases map to TRBD1. The CDR3 DNA reads as TGTGCCAGCAGCCACCGGGACAGGGGGCGCCCACCCCTCCACTTT. Its protein is CASSHRDRGRPPLHF.